This T cell receptor (beta chain) was profiled in a study of CD8 T cells in Susac syndrome. The germline V and J ends were trimmed by 0 bases and 6 bases, with 6 bases remaining between them. Germline V gene sequence: CDR1 GTSNPN, CDR2 SVGIG (reference sequence). This CDR3 comprises 11 residues. The multiple sclerosis control group consisted of treatment-naive patients whose relapsing-remitting disease, which was either stable or active, fulfilled revised McDonald criteria. RNA in amounts of about 0.5 to 1 ug was reverse transcribed with random hexamers. Each CDR3 protein gets one entry after TCRdb re-called the immunoSEQ multiplex PCR reads with MiXCR. The repertoire has approximately 190,000 distinct CDR3 sequences, around 96% of them found once; the top ten carry under 0.095%.

The clonotype comes from a human donor with multiple sclerosis. The chain uses TRBV30 and TRBJ2-7, with D perhaps matching TRBD2 (5 bases). Sequencing was done on a sample of CD4+ T cells from PBMCs. The CDR3 nucleotides read TGTGCCTGGAGTGTACGGGGCGAGCAGTACTTC. Translation: CAWSVRGEQYF.